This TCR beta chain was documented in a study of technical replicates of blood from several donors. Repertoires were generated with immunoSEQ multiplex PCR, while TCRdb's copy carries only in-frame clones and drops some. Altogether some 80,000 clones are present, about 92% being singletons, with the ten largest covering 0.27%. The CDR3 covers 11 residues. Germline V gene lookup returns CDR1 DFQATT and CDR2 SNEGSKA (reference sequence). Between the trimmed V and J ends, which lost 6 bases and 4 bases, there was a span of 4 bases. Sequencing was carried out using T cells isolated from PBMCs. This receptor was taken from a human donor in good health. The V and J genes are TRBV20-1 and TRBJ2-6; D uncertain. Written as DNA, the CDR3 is TGCAGTGCCCAAGGGGCCAACGTCCTGACTTTC. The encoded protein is CSAQGANVLTF.